This T cell receptor beta chain was recorded in a study of human T cells and chemical hapten exposure. The CDR3 totals 17 residues. Trimming took off 6 bases at V and 1 base at J, with 19 bases between the two ends. Germline CDR1 reads SNHLY; CDR2 reads FYNNEI. In the library, unique molecular identifiers were attached to individual cDNA molecules. Authors' processing steps: Samples contained a median of roughly 93,000 TCRs, with a range of about 23,224 to 690,600. One entry per CDR3 protein, called by TCRdb with MiXCR from the RACE reads. In this record, the V and J calls reflect TCRdb's handling and not the investigators' own analysis. The table includes 150,000 to 200,000 distinct CDR3 sequences, around 30% detected once. Only a few counts were recorded for this clonotype. Time point defined: pre-sensitization, week 0. Stated treatment: therapeutic diphenylcyclopropenone sensitization with weekly scalp DPC.

Sequencing used whole blood, obtained in connection with sensitization to the hapten diphenylcyclopropenone (DPC). The receptor comes from a woman aged 30 to 39 with alopecia areata. Some clones in this sample may be carry-over from other donors' samples. The chain joins TRBV2 to TRBJ2-4; D is ambiguous. The CDR3 here is CASRPSPLVTAKNIQYF. The CDR3 DNA reads as TGTGCCAGCAGACCTAGTCCCCTAGTGACCGCCAAAAACATTCAGTACTTC.